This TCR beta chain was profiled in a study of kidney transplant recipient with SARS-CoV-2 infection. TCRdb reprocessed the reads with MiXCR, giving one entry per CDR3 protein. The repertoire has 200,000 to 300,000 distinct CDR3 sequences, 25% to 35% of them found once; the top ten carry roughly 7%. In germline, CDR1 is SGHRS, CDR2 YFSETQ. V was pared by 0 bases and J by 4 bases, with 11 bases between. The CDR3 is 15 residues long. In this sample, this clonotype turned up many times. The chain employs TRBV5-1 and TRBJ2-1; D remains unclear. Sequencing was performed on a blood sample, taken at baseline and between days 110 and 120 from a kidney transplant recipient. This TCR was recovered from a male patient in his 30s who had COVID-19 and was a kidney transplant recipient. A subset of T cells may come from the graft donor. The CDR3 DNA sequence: TGCGCCAGCAGCTTGGGACTCGAACCTTACAATGAGCAGTTCTTC. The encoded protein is CASSLGLEPYNEQFF.